This T cell receptor beta chain stems from a study of blood T cell repertoires in COVID-19. Study details: Sites across the United States, Italy and Spain contributed samples from acute and convalescent COVID-19. Nucleic acid was either cDNA or gDNA, and it came from T cells, B-cell-depleted T cells, or PBMCs.

In the source study's methods: Amplification from reference gene primers served as the basis for estimated nucleated cell counts. Sequencing used immunoSEQ multiplex PCR; TCRdb keeps in-frame clones, though not all of them. V and J calls and clone size are those listed in that table; D and trimming were worked out from the DNA. Of 25,000 to 35,000 clones in the sample, more than 65% were seen once. Per germline, CDR1 KGHSH and CDR2 LQKENI. V lost 6 bases and J 4 bases, leaving 11 bases between the germline ends. The CDR3 covers 13 residues. The rearrangement joins TRBV18 to TRBJ2-3, with a weak D call TRBD2 (6 bases). Sequences were obtained from peripheral blood. The receptor was derived from an older woman with acute or convalescent COVID-19. Written as DNA, the CDR3 is TGTGCCAGCTCGCGGGACCTAGCAGATACGCAGTATTTT. Encoded protein: CASSRDLADTQYF.